This TCR beta chain derives from a study of beta chain features in type 1 diabetes. Findings of the study overall: When Type 1 diabetes patients were examined, their TCRB CDR3s proved moderately but significantly shorter in all four CD4+ subsets. The study found that naive, central memory and Treg TCRB repertoires appeared more similar in patients than in healthy donors. Insertions were fewer and deletions more numerous at VDJ junctions in type 1 diabetes patients.

Expressed TCRB transcripts were sequenced because the entire RNA isolate underwent reverse transcription. TCRdb's copy holds only in-frame clones and misses some; the assay was immunoSEQ multiplex PCR. The profile shows 120,000 or so clones, around 15% of them singletons. The table lists this clone with many counts. Its antigen is currently unknown. One junction end disagrees with the germline gene, perhaps due to a read error. Germline CDR1 reads SGHDN; CDR2 reads FVKESK. CDR3 length equals 11 residues. The gene calls are TRBV14 and TRBJ1-1; maybe TRBD1 (6 bases). What was sequenced was central memory CD4+ T cells from blood. The receptor was derived from a young man with type 1 diabetes. CDR3 amino acids: CASSQEGTGSF. CDR3 bases: TGTGCCAGCAGCCAAGAAGGAACAGGGAGCTTT.